A selection of T cell receptor beta chains follows, all from one sample in a study of blood T cell repertoires in COVID-19. Using immunoSEQ multiplex PCR, the repertoire was profiled, and TCRdb retains in-frame clones only, with some absent. The data hold 200,000 to 250,000 clones, with roughly 76% observed a single time. The sample taken for sequencing was peripheral blood. All receptors derive from an elderly woman with COVID-19, enrolled during active disease. The CDR3 runs from the conserved cysteine through the conserved F or W. The D gene is left open where the match is weak. Size tells how often a clone was seen (once, few, many) or the class of an expanded clone, and some rows leave it out.

CDR3 DNA,CDR3 protein,V gene,clone size,D gene,J gene
TGTGCCTGGAGGGCGGATAACGGGGGGCCGCAGTTCTTC,CAWRADNGGPQFF,TRBV30,.,.,TRBJ2-1
TGTGCCAGCAGTGAAGGGTGGCAGGGCAGGGGCTACACCTTC,CASSEGWQGRGYTF,TRBV6-1,once,.,TRBJ1-2
TGCGCCAGCAGCCAAGCCCCCGGGGCCTACGAGCAGTACTTC,CASSQAPGAYEQYF,TRBV4-1,.,.,TRBJ2-7
TGTGCCAGCAGTTACTCGACTGGGACAGCCCGCTACGAGCAGTACTTC,CASSYSTGTARYEQYF,TRBV6-2/TRBV6-3,.,TRBD1,TRBJ2-7
TGCGCCAGCAGCCCGGCTGGGGGGTCCAGGAATGAGCAGTTCTTC,CASSPAGGSRNEQFF,TRBV4-1,.,.,TRBJ2-1
TGTGCCAGCAGCTTAGTTAGGACAGGGCAACCATACAATGAGCAGTTCTTC,CASSLVRTGQPYNEQFF,TRBV11-2,.,TRBD1,TRBJ2-1
TGTGCCAGCACCCTTCGGAACACTGAAGCTTTCTTT,CASTLRNTEAFF,TRBV2,.,.,TRBJ1-1
TGTGCCAGCAGCCCCTCCAGGGGGCAGAACACCGGGGAGCTGTTTTTT,CASSPSRGQNTGELFF,TRBV7-3,once,TRBD1,TRBJ2-2
TGTGCCATCAGTGGGGACTTTGGGACAGTTAATTCACCCCTCCACTTT,CAISGDFGTVNSPLHF,TRBV10-3,.,TRBD1,TRBJ1-6
TGTGCCAGCAGCGTAGCGGACACGAACTATGGCTACACCTTC,CASSVADTNYGYTF,TRBV9,.,.,TRBJ1-2
TGTGCCAGCAGCTCTGACCTTGGGGGGGCACAGACCCAGTACTTC,CASSSDLGGAQTQYF,TRBV27,once,.,TRBJ2-5
TGTGCCAGCAGTGCCTACTACGAGCAGTACTTC,CASSAYYEQYF,TRBV2,.,.,TRBJ2-7
TGTGCCAGCGCCCCCAGGGGGGATAGCAATCAGCCCCAGCATTTT,CASAPRGDSNQPQHF,TRBV2,few,TRBD1,TRBJ1-5
TGTGCCAGCAGCCCAACCGGACTAGCGGGCCTCAATGAGCAGTTCTTC,CASSPTGLAGLNEQFF,TRBV7-2,.,TRBD2,TRBJ2-1
TGCAGCGCAGGGACAGGGATCTACGAGCAGTACTTC,CSAGTGIYEQYF,TRBV29-1,few,TRBD1,TRBJ2-7
TGTGCCAGCTGTATTTCGGGAGCGAGCAATCAGCCCCAGCATTTT,CASCISGASNQPQHF,TRBV6-6,few,.,TRBJ1-5
TGTGCCAGCAGCTTAAGCGCTAGCGGGGTGCTGGAGCAGTACTTC,CASSLSASGVLEQYF,TRBV7-3,.,TRBD2,TRBJ2-7
TGTGCCAGTACCCCCAGGACAGGGGCGACTGAAGCTTTCTTT,CASTPRTGATEAFF,TRBV19,.,TRBD1,TRBJ1-1
TGTGCCAGTAGTCCGACAGGGTGGGATGGCTACACCTTC,CASSPTGWDGYTF,TRBV19,.,TRBD1,TRBJ1-2
TGTGCCAGCAGACTACACAGGGGGCATTTGGCTGAAGCTTTCTTT,CASRLHRGHLAEAFF,TRBV6-5,.,TRBD1,TRBJ1-1
TGTGCCAGCAGCTTAGAGGAGAACACTGAAGCTTTCTTT,CASSLEENTEAFF,TRBV7-3,.,.,TRBJ1-1
TGTGCCAGCTCACTCCAGACGAACACCGGGGAGCTGTTTTTT,CASSLQTNTGELFF,TRBV18,few,.,TRBJ2-2
TGCGCCAGCAGCCCACGGGACAGGTACAATGAGCAGTTCTTC,CASSPRDRYNEQFF,TRBV4-1,.,TRBD1,TRBJ2-1
TGTGCCAGCAGTTATACTCAATACTCTGGAAACACCATATATTTT,CASSYTQYSGNTIYF,TRBV6-6,.,.,TRBJ1-3
TGTGCCAGCAGAGTACAGGCGGGACGTAACTATGGCTACACCTTC,CASRVQAGRNYGYTF,TRBV28,once,.,TRBJ1-2
TGTGCCGGGGCGAGGGGGTTGAACACTGAAGCTTTCTTT,CAGARGLNTEAFF,TRBV2,.,.,TRBJ1-1
TGTGCCAGCAGCGTAGAACAGGGGTGGAATGAGCAGTTCTTC,CASSVEQGWNEQFF,TRBV9,.,TRBD1,TRBJ2-1
TGTGCCAGCAGCTCCGGACTCCTAAAGTTCTTC,CASSSGLLKFF,TRBV6-2/TRBV6-3,.,.,TRBJ2-1
TGTGCCAGCAGTTTAGTTCAAAACTATGGCTACACCTTC,CASSLVQNYGYTF,TRBV28,.,.,TRBJ1-2
TGTGCCAGCAGATTACAGGGGACCTATGGCTACACCTTC,CASRLQGTYGYTF,TRBV11-2,few,TRBD1,TRBJ1-2
TGCGCCAGCAGCTCCGGGACAGGGCCCACTCCCCTCCACTTT,CASSSGTGPTPLHF,TRBV5-1,.,TRBD1,TRBJ1-6
TGTGCCAGCACGACAGGGGGAGTCACTGAAGCTTTCTTT,CASTTGGVTEAFF,TRBV6-5,.,TRBD1,TRBJ1-1
TGTGCCAGCAGGACAGGGCCCTACGAGCAGTACTTC,CASRTGPYEQYF,TRBV11-2,once,TRBD1,TRBJ2-7
TGTGCCAGCAGCTTGGCGACAGTGTACCAAGAGACCCAGTACTTC,CASSLATVYQETQYF,TRBV5-5,.,.,TRBJ2-5
TGTGCCAGCAGCCCCCAGTATGAAGCTTTCTTT,CASSPQYEAFF,TRBV6-5,.,.,TRBJ1-1
TGTGCCAGCTCCCGAACGCCGATAGGAGAAACCATTCAGTACTTC,CASSRTPIGETIQYF,TRBV18,.,.,TRBJ2-4
TGTGCCAGCTCCGGGACACGTAGAAGGACTGAAGCTTTCTTT,CASSGTRRRTEAFF,TRBV18,.,.,TRBJ1-1
TGTGCCAGCAGCGCCGAAGGAGTTGGGAATCAGCCCCAGCATTTT,CASSAEGVGNQPQHF,TRBV7-9,few,.,TRBJ1-5
TGTGCCAGCAGCCCGGACGGGACAGCTTACTCTGGGGCCAACGTCCTGACTTTC,CASSPDGTAYSGANVLTF,TRBV27,.,TRBD1,TRBJ2-6
TGTGCCAGCAGTGGGGGACAGATCGCGAACACCGGGGAGCTGTTTTTT,CASSGGQIANTGELFF,TRBV6-1,.,TRBD1,TRBJ2-2
TGTGCCAGCAGTGATTACTTAGATTCCTCGGGCTACACCTTC,CASSDYLDSSGYTF,TRBV6-1,few,.,TRBJ1-2
TGTGCCAGCAGTTACTCCCGGGAGCACCTCCACTTT,CASSYSREHLHF,TRBV6-5,.,.,TRBJ1-6
TGTGCCAGCAGTGGACAGGGAGAGATAAGTGGCTACACCTTC,CASSGQGEISGYTF,TRBV2,.,TRBD1,TRBJ1-2
TGTGCCTGGAGTCCAGGGACAGGGGTCTATGGCTACACCTTC,CAWSPGTGVYGYTF,TRBV30,.,TRBD1,TRBJ1-2
TGTGCCAGCAGCTACGACCGAGCGGGAATTTCCTACAATGAGCAGTTCTTC,CASSYDRAGISYNEQFF,TRBV2,.,TRBD2,TRBJ2-1
TGTGCCAGCAGCTCGGACCGGGACAGGGGAGGCAATGAGCAGTTCTTC,CASSSDRDRGGNEQFF,TRBV7-3,few,TRBD1,TRBJ2-1
TGCAGCGTCAGCCGGGACAGCAGAAACACTGAAGCTTTCTTT,CSVSRDSRNTEAFF,TRBV29-1,.,TRBD1,TRBJ1-1
TGTGCCAGCATCAAGGGAGGGCGGGTGGAGGGCTACACCTTC,CASIKGGRVEGYTF,TRBV28,.,.,TRBJ1-2
TGTGCCACCAGTGTAAACAGCTTCTATGGCTACACCTTC,CATSVNSFYGYTF,TRBV24-1,.,.,TRBJ1-2